The present T cell receptor (beta chain) was sequenced within a study of CD8 T cells in ankylosing spondylitis. The CDR3 runs to 16 residues. The ends were cut back, 2 bases at V and 4 bases at J, with 16 bases in the middle. MiXCR was run by TCRdb on the 5' RACE reads, yielding one entry per CDR3 protein. This sample has around 300,000 distinct CDR3 sequences, with approximately 15% found just once. This clonotype was seen a few times. The receptor's source is a male donor with ankylosing spondylitis or in good health (not recorded which). The gene calls are TRBV12-3 or TRBV12-4 and TRBJ2-3, with D maybe TRBD1 (6 bases). The sequenced sample was blood, either unsorted or a sorted T cell fraction (not recorded which). Here the CDR3 reads CASSLPLLQGPDTQYF. The CDR3 DNA follows: TGTGCCAGCAGTTTACCCCTTCTACAGGGCCCAGATACGCAGTATTTT.